There are a few counts of the clone carrying this T cell receptor (beta chain). The CDR3 is 13 amino acids. CDR1 and CDR2 (germline): SGHVS, FNYEAQ. V lost 1 base, J lost 3 bases, and 7 bases lay in between. These data are taken from a study of T cell changes during pregnancy in multiple sclerosis. Some clones are missing from TCRdb's copy, which holds only in-frame ones; the method was immunoSEQ multiplex PCR. Of some 60,000 clones listed, 92% were seen once; the top ten hold less than 3%. The specimen was peripheral blood, collected in the second trimester of pregnancy. The receptor was isolated from a female donor in good health, enrolled as a control in a pregnancy study. The chain carries TRBV7-6 and TRBJ2-7; weak D call: TRBD1 (5 bases). CDR3 protein: CASSLGDSYEQYF. The CDR3 nucleotides read TGTGCCAGCAGCTTAGGCGACAGCTACGAGCAGTACTTC.